These 25 T cell receptor beta chains were all obtained from the same sample, sequenced in a study of cytomegalovirus exposure and HLA in healthy donors. Vbeta (60) and Jbeta (13) primers were used in the PCR. Profiling relied on immunoSEQ multiplex PCR, and the TCRdb table lists in-frame clones only, not all of them. Here the sample spans some 130,000 clones, roughly 65% being singletons. The sequenced sample was PBMCs. These receptors were taken from a man aged 35 to 55 in good health and CMV-seropositive.

The chain is built from TRBV29-1 and TRBJ1-1; 10 bases map to TRBD1. This CDR3 is built from 15 residues. The V segment lost 7 bases and the J segment 5 bases; nucleotides outside the gene matches: 13. Germline CDR1 SQVTM, CDR2 ANQGSEA. The chain's CDR3 is CSAGRQGAGKTEAFF. In DNA form, the CDR3 reads TGCAGCGCGGGGAGACAGGGGGCGGGGAAGACTGAAGCTTTCTTT.

CDR3 residues: CASSLDSTISKNIQYF. DNA for the CDR3: TGTGCCAGCAGCTTGGACAGCACCATATCCAAAAACATTCAGTACTTC. The chain is built from TRBV5-4 and TRBJ2-4; D uncertain. Per the germline V gene, CDR1 is SGHNT and CDR2 is YYREEE (reference sequence). This CDR3 is built from 16 residues. Trimming took off 0 bases at V and 2 bases at J, with 12 bases between the two ends.

This clone was picked up a small number of times. For the CDR3, the DNA is TGTGCCTGGAGTGTACAGAGACGAGAGACCCAGTACTTC. Its translation is CAWSVQRRETQYF. This chain joins TRBV30 and TRBJ2-5; D remains ambiguous. V was trimmed by 0 bases and J by 4 bases, leaving 9 bases between them. The CDR3 has 13 residues. Germline V CDR1 and CDR2: GTSNPN, SVGIG (reference sequence). The full variable domain, completed using reference TRBV30 and TRBJ2-5, is SQTIHQWPATLVQPVGSPLSLECTVEGTSNPNLYWYRQAAGRGLQLLFYSVGIGQISSEVPQNLSASRPQDRQFILSSKKLLLSDSGFYLCAWSVQRRETQYFGPGTRLLVL.

This chain uses TRBV6-1 with TRBJ2-7, with 8 bases identical to TRBD1. Germline loops: CDR1 MNHNS, CDR2 SASEGT. V lost 7 bases and J lost 5; bases outside the gene matches: 7. This CDR3 comprises 13 residues. CDR3 DNA: TGTGCCAGCAAAAGGACAGGGCCCCACGAGCAGTACTTC. This sequence encodes CASKRTGPHEQYF.

The V and J genes are TRBV2 and TRBJ1-5; 9 bases align to TRBD1. CDR3 size: 15 residues. V gave up 5 bases and J gave up 7 bases; unmatched junction bases: 9. The germline gives CDR1 SNHLY, CDR2 FYNNEI. The CDR3 sequence: CASSTGTGPPQPQHF. The CDR3 DNA reads as TGTGCCAGCAGTACCGGGACAGGGCCACCCCAGCCCCAGCATTTT.

The chain links TRBV5-1 to TRBJ2-1; D perhaps matches TRBD1 (6 bases). The germline V and J ends were trimmed by 0 bases and 6 bases, with 22 bases remaining between them. CDR1 and CDR2 (germline): SGHRS, YFSETQ. The CDR3 runs 18 residues. The CDR3 region has the DNA TGCGCCAGCAGCTTGGCCTTCATCTCCTCCCAGGGGCGCAATGAGCAGTTCTTC. It specifies CASSLAFISSQGRNEQFF.

The chain is built from TRBV19 and TRBJ2-5; 7 bases match TRBD2. V trimming: 4 bases; J trimming: 5 bases; junction bases outside the gene matches: 10. CDR3 length equals 15 residues. CDR1 and CDR2 from the germline V gene are LNHDA and SQIVND (reference sequence). CDR3 nucleotide sequence: TGTGCCAGTAGTAATCATGGACTAGGAGGCGAGACCCAGTACTTC. It codes for CASSNHGLGGETQYF.

This clone was counted a few times. This chain joins TRBV2 and TRBJ1-5; D call uncertain. The CDR3 has 13 amino acids. CDR1 and CDR2 from the germline V gene are SNHLY and FYNNEI. V was cut by 4 bases and J by 4 bases, with 8 bases left in between. DNA of the CDR3: TGTGCCAGCAGTGTCGGTGAGAATCAGCCCCAGCATTTT. Amino acids: CASSVGENQPQHF.

The chain combines TRBV6-8 with TRBJ1-2; 7 bases line up with TRBD1. Germline V lookup: CDR1 MNHGY, CDR2 SAAAGT. The V gene end was trimmed by 2 bases and the J gene end by 8 bases; junction bases not matched to a gene: 17. This CDR3 is 17 amino acids long. The CDR3: CASSYPDPGQTFYGYTF. The DNA for the CDR3 is TGTGCCAGCAGTTACCCGGATCCGGGACAGACCTTCTACGGCTACACCTTC.

The chain joins TRBV28 to TRBJ2-1, with 8 bases lining up with TRBD1. Germline CDR1 is MDHEN and CDR2 is SYDVKM. J lost 12 bases, V lost 7 bases, and 11 bases had no gene match. CDR3 length: 13 amino acids. The DNA for the CDR3 is TGTGCCAGCACCTCGAACGTCGGACAGGGGCAGTTCTTC. It translates to CASTSNVGQGQFF.

There are a few counts of this clone. The chain employs TRBV2 and TRBJ1-1; no definite D call. Germline V gene sequence: CDR1 SNHLY, CDR2 FYNNEI. Deletions cut 1 base from V and 11 bases from J, with 11 bases between. The CDR3 is made up of 12 amino acids. CDR3 protein: CASSEEEGRAFF. CDR3 coding DNA: TGTGCCAGCAGTGAAGAAGAGGGTAGGGCTTTCTTT.

This clone turned up a few times. V gene TRBV7-8 combines with J gene TRBJ2-6; the D gene is possibly TRBD2 (6 bases). CDR1 and CDR2 from the germline V gene are SGHVS and FQNEAQ. CDR3 size: 18 residues. Trimming shortened V by 3 bases and J by 0 bases, and 15 bases separated the two germline ends. CDR3 amino acids: CASSFSGVRVSGANVLTF. Written as DNA, the CDR3 is TGTGCCAGCAGCTTTTCGGGGGTTAGGGTCTCTGGGGCCAACGTCCTGACTTTC.

This clone was counted only a few times. J is TRBJ1-2 and V is TRBV5-4, with 9 bases that match TRBD1. The CDR3 extends over 15 amino acids. V shed 4 bases, J shed 6 bases, and the junction held 10 bases outside the gene matches. Germline assignment: CDR1 SGHNT and CDR2 YYREEE (reference sequence). CDR3 coding DNA: TGTGCCAGCAGCCCCTTTTGCCGGGACAGGGATGGCTACACCTTC. This codes for CASSPFCRDRDGYTF. Looking up the rest from reference TRBV5-4 and TRBJ1-2 gives the full variable domain: ETGVTQSPTHLIKTRGQQVTLRCSSQSGHNTVSWYQQALGQGPQFIFQYYREEENGRGNFPPRFSGLQFPNYSSELNVNALELDDSALYLCASSPFCRDRDGYTFGSGTRLTVV.

This clone has a handful of counts. The rearrangement links TRBV28 to TRBJ1-4; D might be TRBD1 (5 bases). Trimming removed 2 bases at V and 8 bases at J, with 12 bases between. CDR3 size: 14 residues. The germline V gene has CDR1 MDHEN and CDR2 SYDVKM. CDR3: CASSLKGIGEKLFF. CDR3 bases: TGTGCCAGCAGTTTAAAGGGGATTGGGGAAAAACTGTTTTTT.

The J gene is TRBJ1-4, the V gene TRBV6-5; no firm D call. V dropped 5 bases and J dropped 8 bases, with 12 bases sitting between them. Germline V gene sequence: CDR1 MNHEY, CDR2 SVGAGI. The CDR3 is 13 residues long. The CDR3 region is CASSPDGREKLFF. CDR3 DNA: TGTGCCAGCAGTCCGGACGGGAGGGAAAAACTGTTTTTT.

This clone was picked up a small number of times. The chain couples TRBV5-6 to TRBJ2-4; D is ambiguous. V dropped 5 bases and J dropped 7 bases, with 13 bases sitting between them. Germline V CDR1 and CDR2: SGHDT, YYEEEE. CDR3 length: 13 amino acids. This CDR3 is CASRSVGENIQYF. CDR3 nucleotides: TGTGCCAGCAGGTCGGTAGGAGAGAACATTCAGTACTTC.

This chain links TRBV11-2 with TRBJ1-3; D remains unclear. The CDR3 consists of 19 residues. V dropped 5 bases and J dropped 8 bases, with 31 bases sitting between them. Germline CDR1 is SGHAT and CDR2 is FQNNGV. CDR3: CASSHSREASGRLDYTIYF. CDR3 in DNA: TGTGCCAGCAGCCACTCCCGCGAGGCCAGTGGTCGTCTAGATTACACCATATATTTT.

The rearrangement uses TRBV28 and TRBJ2-5, with TRBD2 as a possible D gene (7 bases). Germline loops: CDR1 MDHEN, CDR2 SYDVKM. CDR3 length: 17 amino acids. Trimming stripped 5 bases from V and 5 bases from J, with 24 bases between. The CDR3 spells CASSTTGGGAPPETQYF. The CDR3 coding sequence is TGTGCCAGCAGTACTACCGGAGGGGGGGCGCCCCCGGAGACCCAGTACTTC.

V is TRBV2 and J is TRBJ2-1; tentative D call: TRBD1 (6 bases). Germline V gene sequence: CDR1 SNHLY, CDR2 FYNNEI. This CDR3 has 14 residues. V lost 6 bases, J lost 5 bases, and 14 bases lay in between. This CDR3 reads CASRPGTPHNEQFF. The CDR3 DNA is TGTGCCAGCAGACCCGGGACACCTCACAATGAGCAGTTCTTC.

This clone was recorded a few times. The DNA of the CDR3 is TGCACCCCCGGGACAGGTTGCTACGAGCAGTACTTC. It encodes CTPGTGCYEQYF. V usage is TRBV29-1 and J usage is TRBJ2-7, with 8 nucleotides matching TRBD1. The CDR3 covers 12 residues. Germline-derived CDR1 and CDR2 are SQVTM and ANQGSEA.

V and J are TRBV6-5 and TRBJ2-7, with 9 positions matching TRBD2. With V trimmed by 0 bases and J by 4 bases, 7 bases remained unmatched. Germline CDR1 and CDR2: MNHEY and SVGAGI. The CDR3 covers 16 residues. CDR3 loop: CASSYSSGSGGYEQYF. CDR3 sequence (DNA): TGTGCCAGCAGTTACTCTAGCGGGAGTGGCGGGTACGAGCAGTACTTC.

The chain links TRBV19 to TRBJ1-2, with D possibly being TRBD1 (5 bases). Germline CDR1 is LNHDA and CDR2 is SQIVND (reference sequence). Trimming removed 4 bases at V and 0 bases at J, with 12 bases between. The CDR3 extends over 15 amino acids. The chain's CDR3 is CASSTRKTANYGYTF. In DNA, the CDR3 is TGTGCCAGTAGTACCCGTAAGACAGCTAACTATGGCTACACCTTC.

V gene TRBV5-4 combines with J gene TRBJ1-2; 7 bases line up with TRBD1. The CDR3 has 13 amino acids. V lost 4 bases to trimming and J lost 2 bases; unmatched junction nucleotides: 2. Per germline, CDR1 SGHNT and CDR2 YYREEE (reference sequence). The CDR3 bases are TGTGCCAGCAGCCAACAGGGGAACTATGGCTACACCTTC. It is translated as CASSQQGNYGYTF.

The V gene is TRBV19, the J gene TRBJ1-1, with TRBD1 identical over 7 bases. The CDR3 has 20 amino acids. V shed 2 bases, J shed 0 bases, and the junction held 18 bases outside the gene matches. CDR1 LNHDA and CDR2 SQIVND come from the germline V gene (reference sequence). CDR3 coding DNA: TGTGCCAGTAGTATACAACCGCCCGGAATAATACAGGGGATGAACACTGAAGCTTTCTTT. It yields the protein CASSIQPPGIIQGMNTEAFF.

The V call is TRBV9, the J call TRBJ2-3; 14 bases are shared with TRBD2. The length of the CDR3 is 19 residues. Per germline, CDR1 SGDLS and CDR2 YYNGEE. V shed 0 bases and J 5 bases; nucleotides not matched to a gene: 11. CDR3 in amino acids: CASSVEFGTSGSREDTQYF. The CDR3 nucleotides read TGTGCCAGCAGCGTAGAATTCGGGACTAGCGGGAGTCGGGAAGATACGCAGTATTTT. Looking up the rest from reference TRBV9 and TRBJ2-3 gives the full variable domain: DSGVTQTPKHLITATGQRVTLRCSPRSGDLSVYWYQQSLDQGLQFLIQYYNGEERAKGNILERFSAQQFPDLHSELNLSSLELGDSALYFCASSVEFGTSGSREDTQYFGPGTRLTVL.